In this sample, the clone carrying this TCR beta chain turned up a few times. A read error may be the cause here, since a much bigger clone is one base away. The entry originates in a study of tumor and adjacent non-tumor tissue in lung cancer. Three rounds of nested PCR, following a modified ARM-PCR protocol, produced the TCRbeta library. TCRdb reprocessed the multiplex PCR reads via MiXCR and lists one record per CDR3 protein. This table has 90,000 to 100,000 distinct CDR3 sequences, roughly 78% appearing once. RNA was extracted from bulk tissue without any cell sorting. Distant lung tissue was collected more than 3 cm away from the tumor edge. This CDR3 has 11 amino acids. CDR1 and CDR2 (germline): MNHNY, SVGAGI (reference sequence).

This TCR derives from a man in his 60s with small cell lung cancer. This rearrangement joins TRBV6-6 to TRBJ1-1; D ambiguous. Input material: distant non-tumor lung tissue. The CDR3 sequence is CASSLETEASF. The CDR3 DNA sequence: TGTGCCAGCAGCTTGGAAACTGAAGCTTCCTTT.